The clone carrying this TCR beta chain was counted between two and nine times. Seattle's cohort entered during active infection and was followed longitudinally. V dropped 4 bases and J dropped 0 bases, with 21 bases sitting between them. The CDR3 totals 18 residues. The germline gives CDR1 SNHLY, CDR2 FYNNEI. Per the authors' pipeline: Scientists estimated how many nucleated cells there were by amplifying reference gene primers. Profiled with immunoSEQ multiplex PCR; TCRdb holds only in-frame clones, not every one. That table supplies the V and J calls and clone size; D and trimming were determined from the DNA. The data hold 200,000 to 250,000 clones, with about nine tenths observed a single time. The data derive from a study of blood T cell repertoires in COVID-19.

This chain joins TRBV2 and TRBJ1-1, with a possible D match to TRBD1 (5 bases). The sequenced material came from peripheral blood. This sequence originates from a woman in her twenties or thirties with COVID-19, enrolled during active disease. In DNA, the CDR3 is TGTGCCAGCAGTGGCTATTTCGGGACTCCTTCTATGAACACTGAAGCTTTCTTT. Residues: CASSGYFGTPSMNTEAFF.